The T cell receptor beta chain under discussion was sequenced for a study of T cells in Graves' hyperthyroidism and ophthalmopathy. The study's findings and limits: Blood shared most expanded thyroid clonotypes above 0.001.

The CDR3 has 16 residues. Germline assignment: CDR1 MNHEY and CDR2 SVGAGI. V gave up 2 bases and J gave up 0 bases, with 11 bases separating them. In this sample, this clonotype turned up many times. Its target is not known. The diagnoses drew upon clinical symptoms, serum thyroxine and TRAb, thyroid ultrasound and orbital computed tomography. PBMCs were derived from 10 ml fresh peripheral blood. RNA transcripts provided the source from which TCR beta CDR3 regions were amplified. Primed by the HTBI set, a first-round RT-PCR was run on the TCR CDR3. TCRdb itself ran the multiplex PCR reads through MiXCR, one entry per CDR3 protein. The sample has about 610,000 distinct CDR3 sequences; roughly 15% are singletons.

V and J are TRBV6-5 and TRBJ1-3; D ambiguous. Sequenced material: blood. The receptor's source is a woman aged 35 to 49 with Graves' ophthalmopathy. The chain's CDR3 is CASSYGGPSSGNTIYF. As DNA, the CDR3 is TGTGCCAGCAGTTACGGCGGACCCAGCTCTGGAAACACCATATATTTT.